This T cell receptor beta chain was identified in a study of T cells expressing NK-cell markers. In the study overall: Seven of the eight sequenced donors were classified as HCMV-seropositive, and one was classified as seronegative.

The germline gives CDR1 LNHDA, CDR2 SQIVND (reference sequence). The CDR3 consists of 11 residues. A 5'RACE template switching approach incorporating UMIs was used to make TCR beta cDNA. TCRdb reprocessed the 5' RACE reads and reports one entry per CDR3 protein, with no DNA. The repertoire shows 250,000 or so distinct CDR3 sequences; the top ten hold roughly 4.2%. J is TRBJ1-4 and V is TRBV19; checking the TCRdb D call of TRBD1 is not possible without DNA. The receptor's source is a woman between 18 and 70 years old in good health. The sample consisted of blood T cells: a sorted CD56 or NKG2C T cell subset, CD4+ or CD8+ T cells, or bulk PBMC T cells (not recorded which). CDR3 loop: CASSKGQGASF.